The text below deals with one T cell receptor (beta chain). Antigen specificity is unknown. The germline gives CDR1 SGHRS, CDR2 YFSETQ. The CDR3 contains 16 residues. V was trimmed by 0 bases and J by 4 bases, leaving 11 bases between them. The sample belongs to a study of T cells after yellow fever vaccination. Study findings and constraints: Subsequent booster samples again held most clones from primary vaccination (roughly 95% CD4, roughly 91% CD8). The appearance of a small share of clonotypes in both CD4 and CD8 compartments was observed.

Universal primer sites and UMIs were introduced during 5'RACE template-switching synthesis of TCR cDNA. TCRdb ran MiXCR on the 5' RACE reads and lists one entry per CDR3 protein. Of 200,000 to 250,000 distinct CDR3 sequences in the sample, less than 9% are singletons; the top ten hold roughly 0.86%. The J gene is TRBJ2-6, the V gene TRBV5-1; D is possibly TRBD1 (5 bases). The source material was CD4+ T cells sorted from PBMCs, sampled 15 days after the yellow fever booster vaccination. The sequence came from a man aged 25-45 years who received the YFV17D yellow fever vaccine. The CDR3 loop is CASSLVSGAGANVLTF. Written as DNA, the CDR3 is TGCGCCAGCAGCTTGGTTTCTGGGGCCGGGGCCAACGTCCTGACTTTC.